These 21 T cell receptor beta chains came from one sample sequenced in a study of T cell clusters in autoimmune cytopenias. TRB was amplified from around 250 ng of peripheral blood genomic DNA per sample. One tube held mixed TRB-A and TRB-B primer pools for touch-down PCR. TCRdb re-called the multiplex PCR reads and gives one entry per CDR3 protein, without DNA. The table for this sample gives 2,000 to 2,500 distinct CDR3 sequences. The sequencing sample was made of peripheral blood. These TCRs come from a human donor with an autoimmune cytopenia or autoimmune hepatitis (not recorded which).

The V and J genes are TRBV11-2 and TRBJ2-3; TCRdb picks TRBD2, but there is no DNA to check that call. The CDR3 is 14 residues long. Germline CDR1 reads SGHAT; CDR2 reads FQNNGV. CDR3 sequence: CASSQVRSTDTQYF.

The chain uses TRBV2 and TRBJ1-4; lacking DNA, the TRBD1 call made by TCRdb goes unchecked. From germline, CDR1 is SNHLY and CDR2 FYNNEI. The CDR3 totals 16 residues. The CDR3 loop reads CASRDSSGTALEKLFF.

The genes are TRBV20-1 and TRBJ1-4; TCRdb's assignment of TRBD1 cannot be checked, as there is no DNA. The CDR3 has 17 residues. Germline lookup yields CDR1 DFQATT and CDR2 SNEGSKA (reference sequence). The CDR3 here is CSAQGGTGTSTNEKLFF.

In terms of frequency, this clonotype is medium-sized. The chain's CDR3 is CASSFGEGTGRNEQYF. The rearrangement uses TRBV6-5 and TRBJ2-7; TCRdb names TRBD1, which stays unverified in the absence of DNA. In germline, CDR1 is MNHEY, CDR2 SVGAGI. The CDR3 spans 16 residues.

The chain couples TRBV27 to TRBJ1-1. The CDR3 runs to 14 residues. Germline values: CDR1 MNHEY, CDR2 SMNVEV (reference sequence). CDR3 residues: CASSLWGTNTEAFF.

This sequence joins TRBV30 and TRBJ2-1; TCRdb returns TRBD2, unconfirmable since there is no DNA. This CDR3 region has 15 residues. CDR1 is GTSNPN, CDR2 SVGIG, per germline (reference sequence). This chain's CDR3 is CAWSVGASGRNEQFF.

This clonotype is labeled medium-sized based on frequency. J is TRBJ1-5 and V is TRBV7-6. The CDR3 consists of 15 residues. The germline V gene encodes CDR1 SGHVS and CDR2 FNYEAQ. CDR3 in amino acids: CASSLVPGPNQPQHF.

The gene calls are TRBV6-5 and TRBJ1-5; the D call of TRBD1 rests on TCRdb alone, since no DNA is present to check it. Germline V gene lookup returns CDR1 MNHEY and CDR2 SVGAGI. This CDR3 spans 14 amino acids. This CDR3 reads CASRPGTDNQPQHF.

CDR3 in amino acids: CASSQTMGAKNTGELFF. J is TRBJ2-2 and V is TRBV4-2; the D call from TCRdb, TRBD1, cannot be confirmed without DNA. From germline, CDR1 is LGHNA and CDR2 YNFKEQ. This CDR3 is 17 amino acids long.

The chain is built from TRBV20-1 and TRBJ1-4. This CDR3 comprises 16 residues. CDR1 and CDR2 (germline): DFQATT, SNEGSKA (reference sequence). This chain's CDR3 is CSARDFRGTANEKLFF.

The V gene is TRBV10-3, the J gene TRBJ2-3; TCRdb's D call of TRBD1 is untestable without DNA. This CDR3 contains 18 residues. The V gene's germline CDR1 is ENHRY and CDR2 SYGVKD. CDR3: CAISGIILGQGPTDTQYF.

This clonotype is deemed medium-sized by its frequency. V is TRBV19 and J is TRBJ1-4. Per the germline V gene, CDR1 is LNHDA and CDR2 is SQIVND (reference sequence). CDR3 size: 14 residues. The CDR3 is CASSIGGEVEKLFF. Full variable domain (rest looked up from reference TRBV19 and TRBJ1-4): DGGITQSPKYLFRKEGQNVTLSCEQNLNHDAMYWYRQDPGQGLRLIYYSQIVNDFQKGDIAEGYSVSREKKESFPLTVTSAQKNPTAFYLCASSIGGEVEKLFFGSGTQLSVL.

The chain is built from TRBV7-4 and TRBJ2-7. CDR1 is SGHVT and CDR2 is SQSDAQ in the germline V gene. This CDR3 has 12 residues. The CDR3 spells CASSPDLYEQYF.

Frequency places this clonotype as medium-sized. The CDR3 sequence: CASSVGGSSYEQYF. The V and J genes are TRBV6-1 and TRBJ2-7; as DNA is missing, the TRBD2 call by TCRdb cannot be tested. The CDR3 covers 14 residues. Germline V gives CDR1 MNHNS, CDR2 SASEGT.

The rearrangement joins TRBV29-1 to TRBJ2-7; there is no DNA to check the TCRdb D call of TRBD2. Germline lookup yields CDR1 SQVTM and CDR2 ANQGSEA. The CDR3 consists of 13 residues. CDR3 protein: CSAGTSGSYEQYF.

The CDR3 sequence is CASNTGTVNSPLHF. V and J are TRBV12-3 or TRBV12-4 and TRBJ1-6; there is no DNA to check the TCRdb D call of TRBD1. This CDR3 region has 14 residues.

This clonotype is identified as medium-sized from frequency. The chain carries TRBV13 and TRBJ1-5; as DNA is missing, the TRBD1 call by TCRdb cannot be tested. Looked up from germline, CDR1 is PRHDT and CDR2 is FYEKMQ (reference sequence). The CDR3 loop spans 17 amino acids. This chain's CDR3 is CASSRNRDTFSNQPQHF.

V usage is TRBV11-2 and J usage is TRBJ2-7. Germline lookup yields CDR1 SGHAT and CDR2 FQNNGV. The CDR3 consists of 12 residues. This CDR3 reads CASSLDPYEQYF.

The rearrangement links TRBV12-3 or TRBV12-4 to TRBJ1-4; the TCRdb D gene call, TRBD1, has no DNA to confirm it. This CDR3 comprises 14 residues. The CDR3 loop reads CASSFSGRGRKLFF.

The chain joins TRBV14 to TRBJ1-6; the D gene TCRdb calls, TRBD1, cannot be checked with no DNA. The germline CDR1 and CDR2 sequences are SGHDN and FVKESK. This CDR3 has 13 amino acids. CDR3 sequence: CASSLSRGQPLHF.

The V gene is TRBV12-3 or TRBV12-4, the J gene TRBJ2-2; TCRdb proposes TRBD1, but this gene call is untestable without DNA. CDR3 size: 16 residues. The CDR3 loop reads CASSLPREGATGELFF.